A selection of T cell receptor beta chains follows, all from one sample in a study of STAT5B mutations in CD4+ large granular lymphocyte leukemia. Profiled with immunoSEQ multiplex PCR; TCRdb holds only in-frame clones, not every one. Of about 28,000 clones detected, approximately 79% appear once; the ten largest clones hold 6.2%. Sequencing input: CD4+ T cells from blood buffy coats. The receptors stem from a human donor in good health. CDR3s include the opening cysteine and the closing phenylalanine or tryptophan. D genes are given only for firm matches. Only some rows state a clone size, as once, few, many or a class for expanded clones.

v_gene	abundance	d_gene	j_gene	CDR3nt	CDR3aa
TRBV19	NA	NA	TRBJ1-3	TGTGCCAGTAGCGTCGGGACTACCTCTGGAAACACCATATATTTT	CASSVGTTSGNTIYF
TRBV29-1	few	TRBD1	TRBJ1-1	TGCAGGGTTGGGGGACAGTACACTGAAGCTTTCTTT	CRVGGQYTEAFF
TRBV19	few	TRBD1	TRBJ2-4	TGTGCCAGTGCTGGACAGGGGGCGGACATTCAGTACTTC	CASAGQGADIQYF
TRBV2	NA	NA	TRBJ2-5	TGTGCCAGCAGTGACTCTAGCGTCCAAGAGACCCAGTACTTC	CASSDSSVQETQYF
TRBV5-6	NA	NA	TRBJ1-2	TGTGCCAGCAGCTTGAGGGGGGATTTGTGGGCTGGCTACACCTTC	CASSLRGDLWAGYTF
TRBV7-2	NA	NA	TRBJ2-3	TGTGCCAGCAGCCCGCCGGGGGCATGGGATACGCAGTATTTT	CASSPPGAWDTQYF
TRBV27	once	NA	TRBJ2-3	TGTGCCAGCAGTTTATCAGGTGATACGCAGTATTTT	CASSLSGDTQYF
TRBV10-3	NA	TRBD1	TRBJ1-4	TGTGCCATCAGTGGCGAAGTGGGACAGGGGGGTGAAAAACTGTTTTTT	CAISGEVGQGGEKLFF
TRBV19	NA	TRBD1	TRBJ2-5	TGTGCCAGTAGCGTTGGCCGGACAGGGCGGGAGACCCAGTACTTC	CASSVGRTGRETQYF
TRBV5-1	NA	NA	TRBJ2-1	TGCGCCAGCAGCTTGGGACAGACCTCCTACAATGAGCAGTTCTTC	CASSLGQTSYNEQFF
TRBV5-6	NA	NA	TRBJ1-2	TGTGCCAGCAGCTTGGGTGATTATGGCTACACCTTC	CASSLGDYGYTF
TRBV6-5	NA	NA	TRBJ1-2	TGTGCCAGCAGTTACTCGGCAGAATCTGGCTACACCTTC	CASSYSAESGYTF
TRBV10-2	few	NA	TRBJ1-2	TGCGCCAGCTGGGGAGGGTTGGGCTACACCTTC	CASWGGLGYTF
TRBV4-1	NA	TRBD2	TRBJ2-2	TGCGCCAGCAGCCAAGGGGGACTAGCGGGGGGGCTAAGGAGCACCGGGGAGCTGTTTTTT	CASSQGGLAGGLRSTGELFF
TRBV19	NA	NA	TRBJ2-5	TGTGCCAGCGGGGGATACCAAGAGACCCAGTACTTC	CASGGYQETQYF
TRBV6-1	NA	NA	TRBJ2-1	TGTGCCAGCACACGGGAGTCCTCCTACAATGAGCAGTTCTTC	CASTRESSYNEQFF
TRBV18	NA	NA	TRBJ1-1	TGTGCCAGCTCACCACGATTAGGGACCGGGACGGCGAACACTGAAGCTTTCTTT	CASSPRLGTGTANTEAFF
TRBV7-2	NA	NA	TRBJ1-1	TGTGCCAGCAGCTTTACCGGGACCGGGTCCTGGGCTTTCTTT	CASSFTGTGSWAFF
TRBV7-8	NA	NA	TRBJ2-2	TGTGCCAGCAGTCTGATAGGAGGATCACAGACCGGGGAGCTGTTTTTT	CASSLIGGSQTGELFF